This paragraph reports one T cell receptor (beta chain). The DNA is omitted, as the CDR3 cannot be located on it reliably, and the CDR3 follows TCRdb's listing. According to the germline V gene (reference sequence), CDR1 reads MNHEY and CDR2 reads SMNVEV. Its CDR3 holds 18 amino acids, cysteine through phenylalanine. The time point label, read with the paper, signifies: convalescence about 6 months (5-8 months) after acute presentation (visit 7). CD8 T cell responses to two immunodominant EBV epitopes, BRLF1 109 (YVL-BR) and BMLF1 280 (GLC-BM), were tracked in the study over primary infection. Primary EBV infection was taken to be indicated by a positive serum heterophile antibody test and EBV viral capsid antigen-specific IgM. As a first step, magnetic positive selection (MACS) was used to enrich total CD8 T cells from the PBMCs. A FACSAria III was used to sort live CD3+ CD8+ tetramer+ cells to over 85% purity. A PE-conjugated tetramer loaded with the BMLF1 280-288 peptide was used to sort the cells. Directly ex vivo after tetramer sorting, the TCR repertoires of EBV epitope-specific CD8 T cells were deep-sequenced at acute infection and at convalescence. A few people aged roughly 18 to 30 with clinical acute infectious mononucleosis and laboratory evidence of primary EBV infection were used as donors. Heparinized peripheral blood was collected once when donors presented clinically with mononucleosis symptoms and a second time roughly 6 months afterward. Ficoll-Paque density gradient centrifugation was used to isolate PBMCs.

These data originate in a study of blood T cell repertoires in acute mononucleosis (dated by TCRdb to the early 2020s). Context from the whole study: To capture the memory response, convalescent samples were obtained between 5 and 8 months after the acute presentation. Mean blood EBV load was approximately 3.6 log10 genome copies per million B cells during acute infection and about 2.8 at convalescence.

On the study overall, not on this receptor specifically: The low acute-to-convalescent clonotype overlap might be partly explained by sampling error, because only a fraction of each donor's blood was analyzed. The cohort comprised only a few donors, so group averages rested on very few individuals. Both chains seemed to play a part in GLC-BM selection, with public TCRbeta motifs on BV14-BJ2 and BV20-BJ1 appearing together with a TCRalpha motif on AV5-AJ31. Although only about 9% of unique acute clonotypes carried over into convalescence, these persisting clonotypes made up most of the response, and the remainder were seemingly replaced by new, diverse de novo clonotypes.

Total RNA from at least 8,000 sorted tetramer+ CD8 T cells was reverse transcribed into cDNA for TCR profiling. CDR3 regions were amplified by PCR with primers annealing to V and J regions, adding unique molecular identifiers to track templates. TCRalpha and TCRbeta chains were profiled using the immunoSEQ platform, including its sequencing and error-correction standards. Under the source paper's analysis protocol: Clonal copy numbers were corrected for sequencing and PCR errors, and CDR3s were defined per IMGT conventions. Analysis was restricted to productive rearrangements and performed with immunoSEQ Analyzer versions 2.0 and 3.0, while gene-pairing frequencies underwent further processing in Microsoft Excel. Circos plots were used to visualize V-J pairings, and MEME plus a custom motifSearch program were used to find CDR3 motifs. The probability of generation of TCR sequences was calculated using the OLGA algorithm. Clonotypes seen at both visits were designated persistent, clonotypes seen only acutely were designated nonpersistent, and clonotypes seen only at convalescence were designated de novo. Any amino acid clonotype used by more than one donor was defined as a public TCR. In its TCRdb copy, this immuneACCESS table keeps in-frame sequences only and misses some clones. Where compared with another copy, unresolved V genes explain less than half of these, and the others have no known cause. The DNA gave D and trimming, while V, J and clone size come from that table. For this sample there are a few thousand clones; just under 25% appear just once. Over 40% of the sample belongs to the ten largest clones.

Recombination joined TRBV27 with TRBJ2-2; TRBD2 is taken as the D call from the table, unchecked against the DNA. This TCR was sampled from a woman between 18 and 30 years old with infectious mononucleosis caused by EBV. Sequencing was performed on EBV GLC epitope tetramer+ CD8+ T cells sorted from PBMCs, taken during convalescence from infectious mononucleosis. Taken with the paper, the label for cell subset or site translates to: CD8 T cells binding tetramer with EBV BMLF1 280-288 peptide (GLC-BM). The CDR3 reads as follows: CASSIIAGGLGTPGSCFF.